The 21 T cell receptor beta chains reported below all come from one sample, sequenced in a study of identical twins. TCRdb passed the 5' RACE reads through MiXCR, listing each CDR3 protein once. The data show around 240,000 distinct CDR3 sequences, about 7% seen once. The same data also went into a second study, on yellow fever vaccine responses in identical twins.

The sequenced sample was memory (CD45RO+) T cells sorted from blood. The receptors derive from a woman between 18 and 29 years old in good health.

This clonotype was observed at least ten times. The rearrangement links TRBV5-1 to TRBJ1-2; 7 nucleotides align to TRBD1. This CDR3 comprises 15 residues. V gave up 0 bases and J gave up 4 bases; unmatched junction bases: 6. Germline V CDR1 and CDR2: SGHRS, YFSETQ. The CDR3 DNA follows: TGCGCCAGCAGCTTGGAACAGGGGCGAAGCTATGGCTACACCTTC. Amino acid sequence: CASSLEQGRSYGYTF.

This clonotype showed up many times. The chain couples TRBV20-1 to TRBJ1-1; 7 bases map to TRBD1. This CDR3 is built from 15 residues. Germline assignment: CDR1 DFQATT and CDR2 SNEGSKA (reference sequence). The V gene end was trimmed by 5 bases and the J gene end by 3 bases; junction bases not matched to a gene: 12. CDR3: CSAAQGLGPDTEAFF. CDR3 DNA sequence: TGCAGTGCTGCACAGGGGTTGGGACCGGACACTGAAGCTTTCTTT.

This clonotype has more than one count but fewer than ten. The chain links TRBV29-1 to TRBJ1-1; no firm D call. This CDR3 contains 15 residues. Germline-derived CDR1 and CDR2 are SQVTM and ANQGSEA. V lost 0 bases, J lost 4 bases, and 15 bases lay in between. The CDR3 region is CSVEDLGFDSTEAFF. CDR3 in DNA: TGCAGCGTTGAAGATTTGGGGTTTGATAGCACTGAAGCTTTCTTT.

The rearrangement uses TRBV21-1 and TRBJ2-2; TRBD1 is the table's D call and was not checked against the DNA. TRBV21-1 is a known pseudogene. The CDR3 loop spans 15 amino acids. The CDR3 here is CASRKRDRVSGELFF. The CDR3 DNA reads TGTGCCAGCAGGAAACGGGACAGGGTGAGCGGGGAGCTGTTTTTT.

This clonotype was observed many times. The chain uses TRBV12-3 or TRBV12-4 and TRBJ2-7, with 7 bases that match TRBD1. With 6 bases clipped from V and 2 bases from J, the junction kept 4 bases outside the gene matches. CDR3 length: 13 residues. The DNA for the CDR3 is TGTGCCAGCAGCCGACAGGGACCCTACGAGCAGTACTTC. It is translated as CASSRQGPYEQYF.

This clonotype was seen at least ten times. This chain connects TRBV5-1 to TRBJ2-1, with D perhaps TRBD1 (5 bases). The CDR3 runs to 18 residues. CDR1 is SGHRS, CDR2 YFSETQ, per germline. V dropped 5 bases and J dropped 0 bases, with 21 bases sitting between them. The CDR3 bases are TGCGCCAGCAGTTACGGTTTAAAGAGCAGGGCCTCCTACAATGAGCAGTTCTTC. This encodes CASSYGLKSRASYNEQFF.

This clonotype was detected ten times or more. The CDR3 nucleotides read TGCGCCAGCAGCCCCGGGACTGCGAACAATGAGCAGTTCTTC. Its translation is CASSPGTANNEQFF. The chain uses TRBV5-1 and TRBJ2-1, with D perhaps TRBD2 (6 bases). Germline V lookup: CDR1 SGHRS, CDR2 YFSETQ. Trimming cost V 4 bases and J 5 bases, with 13 bases left between them. This CDR3 contains 14 residues.

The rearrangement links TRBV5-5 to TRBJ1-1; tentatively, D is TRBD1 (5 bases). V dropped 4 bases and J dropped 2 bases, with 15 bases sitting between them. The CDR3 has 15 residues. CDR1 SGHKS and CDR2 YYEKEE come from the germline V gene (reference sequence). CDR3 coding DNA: TGTGCCAGCAGCCCCCACCCTACAGGCAACACTGAAGCTTTCTTT. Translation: CASSPHPTGNTEAFF.

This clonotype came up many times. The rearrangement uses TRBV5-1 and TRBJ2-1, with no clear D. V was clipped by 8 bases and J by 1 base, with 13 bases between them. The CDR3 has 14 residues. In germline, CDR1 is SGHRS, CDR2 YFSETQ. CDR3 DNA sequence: TGCGCCAGTAGCCCCCCCGGGTCCTACAATGAGCAGTTCTTC. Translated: CASSPPGSYNEQFF.

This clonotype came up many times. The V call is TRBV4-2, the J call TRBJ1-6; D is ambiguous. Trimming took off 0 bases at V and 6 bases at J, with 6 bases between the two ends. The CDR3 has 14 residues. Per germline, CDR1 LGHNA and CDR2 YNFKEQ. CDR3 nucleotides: TGTGCCAGCAGCCAAGACGGCAGTAATTCACCCCTCCACTTT. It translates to CASSQDGSNSPLHF.

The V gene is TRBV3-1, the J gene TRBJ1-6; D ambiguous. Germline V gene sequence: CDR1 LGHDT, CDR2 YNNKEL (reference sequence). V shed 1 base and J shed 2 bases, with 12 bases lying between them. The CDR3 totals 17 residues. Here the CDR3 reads CASSQGVERTYNSPLHF. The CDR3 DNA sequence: TGTGCCAGCAGCCAAGGAGTGGAGAGGACCTATAATTCACCCCTCCACTTT.

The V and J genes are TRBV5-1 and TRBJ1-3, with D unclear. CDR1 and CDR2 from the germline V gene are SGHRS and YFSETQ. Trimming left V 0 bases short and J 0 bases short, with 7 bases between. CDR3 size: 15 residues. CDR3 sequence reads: CASSLDGSSGNTIYF. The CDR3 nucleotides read TGCGCCAGCAGCTTGGACGGGAGCTCTGGAAACACCATATATTTT.

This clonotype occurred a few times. In DNA, the CDR3 is TGTGCCAGCAGCTTATTTAAGGGGACTAGCGGGAGTGAATACGAGCAGTACTTC. This encodes CASSLFKGTSGSEYEQYF. The chain uses TRBV13 and TRBJ2-7; 14 bases are shared with TRBD2. V shed 2 bases and J 4 bases; nucleotides not matched to a gene: 10. CDR3 length equals 18 residues. Germline-derived CDR1 and CDR2 are PRHDT and FYEKMQ (reference sequence).

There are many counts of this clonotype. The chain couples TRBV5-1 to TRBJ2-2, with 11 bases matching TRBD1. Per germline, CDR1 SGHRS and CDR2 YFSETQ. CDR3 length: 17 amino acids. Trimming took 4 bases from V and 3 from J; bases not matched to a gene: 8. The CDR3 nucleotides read TGCGCCAGCAGCAAGGTCCGGACAGGGGGCCACACCGGGGAGCTGTTTTTT. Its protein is CASSKVRTGGHTGELFF.

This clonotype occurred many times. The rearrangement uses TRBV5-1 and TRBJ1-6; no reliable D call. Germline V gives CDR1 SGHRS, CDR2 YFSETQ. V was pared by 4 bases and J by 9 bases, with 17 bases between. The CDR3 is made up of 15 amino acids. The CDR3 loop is CASSPYSGERSPLHF. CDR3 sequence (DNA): TGCGCCAGCAGCCCCTATTCCGGGGAGCGTTCACCCCTCCACTTT.

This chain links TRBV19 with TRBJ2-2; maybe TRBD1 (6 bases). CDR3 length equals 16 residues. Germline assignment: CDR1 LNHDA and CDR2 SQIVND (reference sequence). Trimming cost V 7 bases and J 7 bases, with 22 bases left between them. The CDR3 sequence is CASTPPILQGIGELFF. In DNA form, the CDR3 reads TGTGCCAGTACCCCACCGATCTTACAGGGTATCGGGGAGCTGTTTTTT. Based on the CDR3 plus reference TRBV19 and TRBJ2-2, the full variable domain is DGGITQSPKYLFRKEGQNVTLSCEQNLNHDAMYWYRQDPGQGLRLIYYSQIVNDFQKGDIAEGYSVSREKKESFPLTVTSAQKNPTAFYLCASTPPILQGIGELFFGEGSRLTVL.

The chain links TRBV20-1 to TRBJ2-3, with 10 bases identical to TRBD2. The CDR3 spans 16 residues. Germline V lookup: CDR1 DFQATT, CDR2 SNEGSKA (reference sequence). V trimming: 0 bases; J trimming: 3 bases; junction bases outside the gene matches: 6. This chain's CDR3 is CSARDPLAGVTDTQYF. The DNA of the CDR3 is TGCAGTGCTAGAGACCCCCTAGCGGGAGTAACAGATACGCAGTATTTT.

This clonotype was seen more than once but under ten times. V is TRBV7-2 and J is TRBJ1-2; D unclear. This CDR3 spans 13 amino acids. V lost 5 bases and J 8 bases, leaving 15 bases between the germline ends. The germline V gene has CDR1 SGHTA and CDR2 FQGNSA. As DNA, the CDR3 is TGTGCCAGCAGCGATACGGGCCAACCCGGCTACACCTTC. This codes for CASSDTGQPGYTF.

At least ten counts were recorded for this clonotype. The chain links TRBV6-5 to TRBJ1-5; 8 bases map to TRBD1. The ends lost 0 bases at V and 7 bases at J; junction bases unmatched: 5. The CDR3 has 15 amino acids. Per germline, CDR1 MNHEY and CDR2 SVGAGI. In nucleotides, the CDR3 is TGTGCCAGCAGTTACTCGGACAGGGACAGACAGCCCCAGCATTTT. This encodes CASSYSDRDRQPQHF.

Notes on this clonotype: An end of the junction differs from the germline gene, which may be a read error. CDR3 sequence (DNA): TGTGCCAGTAGTATCTCGGGAGCCCTCACCTGGGAGCTGTTTTTT. Encoded protein: CASSISGALTWELFF. The V gene is TRBV19, the J gene TRBJ2-2, with a weak D call TRBD2 (6 bases). Germline CDR1 reads LNHDA; CDR2 reads SQIVND (reference sequence). The CDR3 is made up of 15 amino acids.

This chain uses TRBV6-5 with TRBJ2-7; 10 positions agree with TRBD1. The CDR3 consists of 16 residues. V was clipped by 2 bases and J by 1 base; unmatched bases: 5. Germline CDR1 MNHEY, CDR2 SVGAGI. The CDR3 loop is CASSYRQGAASYEQYF. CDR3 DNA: TGTGCCAGCAGTTACCGACAGGGGGCTGCATCCTACGAGCAGTACTTC.